Following are 8 T cell receptor beta chains from one sample sequenced in a study of PD-1 blockade in classical Hodgkin lymphoma (dated by TCRdb to the early 2020s). The method behind the library was the immunoSEQ multiplex PCR assay. TCRdb limited this immuneACCESS table to in-frame rearrangements with V and J called. A share of clones is missing; checked studies link under half to unresolved V genes, and the rest is unexplained. The sample profile shows roughly 31,000 clones; over 75% of them were found once. The ten largest clones take up about 2.4% of the sample. The sample's time point, from its label and the paper: cycle 1 day 1 (C1D1), immediately before nivolumab initiation. All trial patients had relapsed after autologous stem cell transplantation, with cohorts A, B and C differing in prior brentuximab vedotin exposure. Magnetic negative selection with a Miltenyi CD4+ T cell isolation kit was used to purify CD4+ T cells from thawed PBMCs.

This sample comprised CD4+ T cells from blood, obtained at baseline. These TCRs come from a human donor with classical Hodgkin lymphoma.

The rearrangement joins TRBV11-2 to TRBJ2-1; 8 nucleotides agree with TRBD2. The trim removed 0 bases at V and 7 bases at J, leaving 5 bases unmatched. The CDR3 has 15 residues. Germline V lookup: CDR1 SGHAT, CDR2 FQNNGV. CDR3 DNA: TGTGCCAGCAGCTTAGATCGGGCTAGCGGGAATGAGCAGTTCTTC. Translating gives CASSLDRASGNEQFF.

This sequence joins TRBV4-3 and TRBJ2-7; D is uncertain. V lost 1 base, J lost 2 bases, and 6 bases lay in between. The CDR3 totals 13 residues. Germline values: CDR1 LGHNA, CDR2 YSLEER. Here the CDR3 reads CASSQAVAYEQYF. CDR3 sequence (DNA): TGCGCCAGCAGCCAAGCCGTCGCCTACGAGCAGTACTTC.

V and J are TRBV6-1 and TRBJ2-5, with TRBD2 identical over 11 bases. CDR3 size: 16 residues. With V trimmed by 2 bases and J by 2 bases, 4 bases remained unmatched. The germline V gene has CDR1 MNHNS and CDR2 SASEGT. The CDR3 reads CASSETSGSTQETQYF. Here the CDR3 DNA reads TGTGCCAGCAGTGAAACTAGCGGGAGTACGCAAGAGACCCAGTACTTC.

The chain links TRBV7-9 to TRBJ2-3; D assignment may be TRBD1 or TRBD2 (6 bases each). Germline assignment: CDR1 SEHNR and CDR2 FQNEAQ (reference sequence). V gave up 1 base and J gave up 1 base, with 12 bases separating them. The CDR3 length is 16 residues. The CDR3 DNA reads as TGTGCCAGCAGCTTAGTATCGGGGGCCCGCACAGATACGCAGTATTTT. It yields the protein CASSLVSGARTDTQYF.

This clone was recorded only once. The chain is built from TRBV4-3 and TRBJ1-1; possibly TRBD1 for D (5 bases). The V end was cut by 0 bases, the J end by 8 bases, with 13 bases between. The CDR3 has 14 residues. Germline V gives CDR1 LGHNA, CDR2 YSLEER. This chain's CDR3 is CASSQESGAGEAFF. The CDR3 DNA follows: TGCGCCAGCAGCCAAGAATCCGGGGCAGGGGAAGCTTTCTTT.

The chain couples TRBV19 to TRBJ1-1; no clear D. From germline, CDR1 is LNHDA and CDR2 SQIVND (reference sequence). This CDR3 comprises 13 residues. The V end lost 2 bases, the J end lost 4 bases, and 8 bases lay between the germline ends. CDR3 nucleotide sequence: TGTGCCAGTAGTATAAGTTGGAGCACTGAAGCTTTCTTT. This sequence encodes CASSISWSTEAFF.

The V and J genes are TRBV29-1 and TRBJ1-2, with D unclear. Germline V gene lookup returns CDR1 SQVTM and CDR2 ANQGSEA. Trimming took 4 bases from V and 5 from J, leaving 11 bases between them. CDR3 length: 12 amino acids. For the CDR3, the DNA is TGCAGCGTTGTTGCCCGGGAGTATGGCTACACCTTC. This gives the protein CSVVAREYGYTF.

The chain has TRBV2 and TRBJ1-5; a weak D match, TRBD1 (5 bases). CDR1 and CDR2 (germline): SNHLY, FYNNEI. The CDR3 is 13 residues long. V was clipped by 7 bases and J by 3 bases, with 10 bases between them. The CDR3 is CASKRQTNQPQHF. For the CDR3, the DNA is TGTGCCAGCAAACGACAGACCAATCAGCCCCAGCATTTT.